The clone carrying this T cell receptor (beta chain) has just one count. The ends were cut back, 1 base at V and 2 bases at J, with 5 bases in the middle. This CDR3 contains 13 residues. CDR1 is KGHSH, CDR2 LQKENI, per germline. The data derive from a study of blood T cell repertoires in COVID-19. Study context: Material from acute and convalescent COVID-19 was sourced from the United States, Italy and Spain. PBMCs, B-cell-depleted T cells, or T cells provided the cDNA or gDNA that made up the material.

Original data processing: It was from reference gene primer amplification that nucleated cell counts were estimated. Assay used: immunoSEQ multiplex PCR; TCRdb lists only in-frame clones, some missing. V, J and clone size are those of that table, while D and trimming were read from the DNA. The table lists around 50,000 clones, more than 70% of them singletons. Sequenced: peripheral blood. The TCR originated in a man aged 50-60 years with active COVID-19. The rearrangement links TRBV18 to TRBJ1-1; D uncertain. CDR3 amino acids: CASSPRGNTEAFF. CDR3 nucleotides: TGTGCCAGCTCACCACGCGGTAACACTGAAGCTTTCTTT.